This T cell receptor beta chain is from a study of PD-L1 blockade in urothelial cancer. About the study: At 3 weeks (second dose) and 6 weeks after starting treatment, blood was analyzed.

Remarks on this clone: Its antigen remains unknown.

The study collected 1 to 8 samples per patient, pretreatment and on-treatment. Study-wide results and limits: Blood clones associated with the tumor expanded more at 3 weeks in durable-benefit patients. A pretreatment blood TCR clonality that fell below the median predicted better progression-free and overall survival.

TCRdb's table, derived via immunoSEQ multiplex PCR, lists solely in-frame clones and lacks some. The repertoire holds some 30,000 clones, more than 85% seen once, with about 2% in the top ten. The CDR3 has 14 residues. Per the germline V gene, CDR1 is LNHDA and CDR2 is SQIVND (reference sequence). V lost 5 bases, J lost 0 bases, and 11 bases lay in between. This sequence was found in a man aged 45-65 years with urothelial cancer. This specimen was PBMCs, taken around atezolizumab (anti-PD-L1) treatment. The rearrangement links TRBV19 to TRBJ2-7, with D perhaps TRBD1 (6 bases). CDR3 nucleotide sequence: TGTGCCAGTAGTGTTCGGGACACCTCCTACGAGCAGTACTTC. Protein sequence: CASSVRDTSYEQYF. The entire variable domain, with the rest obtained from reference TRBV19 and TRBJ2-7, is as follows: DGGITQSPKYLFRKEGQNVTLSCEQNLNHDAMYWYRQDPGQGLRLIYYSQIVNDFQKGDIAEGYSVSREKKESFPLTVTSAQKNPTAFYLCASSVRDTSYEQYFGPGTRLTVT.